These T cell receptor beta chains were read from a single sample in a study of Ad26.COV2.S vaccination and SARS-CoV-2 variants. The assay was immunoSEQ multiplex PCR, and TCRdb's table has in-frame clones only and misses some. The table shows 500,000 or so clones, with about 83% occurring only once. Sequenced here: peripheral blood, sampled in a trial of Ad26.COV2.S vaccine versus placebo. The receptors were gathered from a person between 18 and 65 years old who received the Ad26.COV2.S COVID-19 vaccine or a placebo. CDR3s include the opening cysteine and the closing phenylalanine or tryptophan. Each record gives: CDR3 protein, V gene, D gene. D genes are given only for firm matches.

CASSSTGTVWDTQYF,TRBV27,-
CASSLIQGPVETQYF,TRBV11-2,-
CASSDGLGVTNYQPQHF,TRBV6-1,-
CASSFRRNTEAFF,TRBV28,-
CASTRQGLGQPQHF,TRBV19,-
CASSIVQTDTQYF,TRBV19,-
CASSGDFTEAFF,TRBV2,-
CASSLRWDSPMNTEAFF,TRBV28,TRBD1
CASSANVRDNPYEQYF,TRBV9,-
CASKLWGYNSPLHF,TRBV5-6,-
CASSGLGGGLRYGYTF,TRBV5-1,TRBD1